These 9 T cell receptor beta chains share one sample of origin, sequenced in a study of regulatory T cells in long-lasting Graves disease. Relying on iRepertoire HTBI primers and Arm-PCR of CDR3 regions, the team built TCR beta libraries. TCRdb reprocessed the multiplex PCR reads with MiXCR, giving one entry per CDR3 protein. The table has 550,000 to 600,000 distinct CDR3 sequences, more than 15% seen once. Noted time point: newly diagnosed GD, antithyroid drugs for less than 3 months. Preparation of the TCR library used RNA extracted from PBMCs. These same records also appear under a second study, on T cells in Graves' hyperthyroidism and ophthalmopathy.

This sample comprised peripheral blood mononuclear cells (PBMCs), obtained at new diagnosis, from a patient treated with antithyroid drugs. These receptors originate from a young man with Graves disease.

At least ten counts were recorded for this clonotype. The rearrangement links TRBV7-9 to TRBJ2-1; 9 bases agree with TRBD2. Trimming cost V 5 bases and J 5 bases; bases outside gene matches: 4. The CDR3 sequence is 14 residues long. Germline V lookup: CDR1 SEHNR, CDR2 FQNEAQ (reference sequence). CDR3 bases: TGTGCCAGCAGCGACCGGACTAGCGACAATGAGCAGTTCTTC. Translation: CASSDRTSDNEQFF.

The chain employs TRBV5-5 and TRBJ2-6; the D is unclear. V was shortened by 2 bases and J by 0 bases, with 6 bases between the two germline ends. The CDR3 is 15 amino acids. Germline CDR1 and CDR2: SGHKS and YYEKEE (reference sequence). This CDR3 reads CASSFRFSGANVLTF. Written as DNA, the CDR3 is TGTGCCAGCAGCTTTCGGTTCTCTGGGGCCAACGTCCTGACTTTC.

This CDR3 reads CASSPLRWEVQETQYF. CDR3 sequence (DNA): TGTGCCAGCAGCCCCCTTAGGTGGGAGGTCCAAGAGACCCAGTACTTC. This sequence joins TRBV3-1 and TRBJ2-1; the D gene is possibly TRBD2 (6 bases). The tail of the sequence fits TRBJ2-5 better, so the J call may be wrong. Germline assignment: CDR1 LGHDT and CDR2 YNNKEL (reference sequence). This CDR3 contains 16 residues.

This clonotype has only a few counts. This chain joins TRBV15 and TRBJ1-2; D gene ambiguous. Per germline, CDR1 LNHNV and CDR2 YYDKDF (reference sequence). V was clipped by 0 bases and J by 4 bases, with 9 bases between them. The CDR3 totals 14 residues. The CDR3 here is CATSRDSGSYGYTF. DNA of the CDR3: TGTGCCACCAGCAGAGATTCGGGCTCCTATGGCTACACCTTC.

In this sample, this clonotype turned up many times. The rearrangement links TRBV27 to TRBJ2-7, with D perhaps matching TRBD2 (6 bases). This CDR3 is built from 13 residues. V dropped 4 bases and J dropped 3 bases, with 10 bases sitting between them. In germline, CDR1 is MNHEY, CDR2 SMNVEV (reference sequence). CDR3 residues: CASSSGSGYEQYF. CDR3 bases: TGTGCCAGCAGTTCCGGGAGTGGCTACGAGCAGTACTTC.

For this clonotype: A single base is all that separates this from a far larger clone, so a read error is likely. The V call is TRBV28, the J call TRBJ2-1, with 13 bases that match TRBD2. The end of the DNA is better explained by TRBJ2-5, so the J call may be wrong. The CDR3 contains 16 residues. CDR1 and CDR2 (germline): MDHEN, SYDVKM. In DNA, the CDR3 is TGTGCCAGCAGTGGTAGGACTAGCGGGGGTCTAGAGACCCAGTACTTC. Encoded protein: CASSGRTSGGLETQYF.

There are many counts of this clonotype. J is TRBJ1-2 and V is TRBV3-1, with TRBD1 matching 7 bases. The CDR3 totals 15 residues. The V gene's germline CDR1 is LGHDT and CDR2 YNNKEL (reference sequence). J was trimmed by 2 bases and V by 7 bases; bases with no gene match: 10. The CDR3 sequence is CASTPRVGGNYGYTF. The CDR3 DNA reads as TGTGCCAGCACCCCACGGGTAGGGGGCAACTATGGCTACACCTTC.

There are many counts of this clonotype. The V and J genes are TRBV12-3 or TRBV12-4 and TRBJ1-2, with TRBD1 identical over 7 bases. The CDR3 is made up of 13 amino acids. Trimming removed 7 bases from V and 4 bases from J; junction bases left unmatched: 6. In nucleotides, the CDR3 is TGTGCCAGCACCCCGGGACAGTTCTATGGCTACACCTTC. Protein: CASTPGQFYGYTF.

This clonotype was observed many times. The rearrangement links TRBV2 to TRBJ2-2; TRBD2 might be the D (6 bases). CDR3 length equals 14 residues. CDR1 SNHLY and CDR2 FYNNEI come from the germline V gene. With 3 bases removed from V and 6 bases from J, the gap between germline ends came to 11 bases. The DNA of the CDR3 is TGTGCCAGCAGTGAGGAGGGGTGGGCCGGGGAGCTGTTTTTT. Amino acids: CASSEEGWAGELFF. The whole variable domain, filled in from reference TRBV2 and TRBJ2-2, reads EPEVTQTPSHQVTQMGQEVILRCVPISNHLYFYWYRQILGQKVEFLVSFYNNEISEKSEIFDDQFSVERPDGSNFTLKIRSTKLEDSAMYFCASSEEGWAGELFFGEGSRLTVL.